A selection of T cell receptor beta chains follows, all from one sample in a study of spatial heterogeneity in lung cancer. TCRdb ran MiXCR on the 5' RACE reads and lists one entry per CDR3 protein. The sample contains some 6,000 distinct CDR3 sequences, more than 9% of which appear only once. The sequencing used lung tumor tissue, collected at surgery. These receptor sequences come from a female donor with early-stage non-small cell lung cancer. The CDR3 runs from the conserved cysteine through the conserved F or W. D genes are given only for firm matches. A row's size may be missing; if present it is once, few, many or a size class.

cdr3_aa	cdr3_nt	v_call	j_call	d_call	clone_size
CAATGVLTLQTEAFF	TGTGCCGCAACGGGGGTTTTAACGCTACAGACTGAAGCTTTCTTT	TRBV10-3	TRBJ1-1	.	.
CASSLDRGNYEQYF	TGTGCCAGCAGTTTAGACAGGGGAAACTACGAGCAGTACTTC	TRBV7-2	TRBJ2-7	TRBD1	medium-sized
CASSPGQGREETQYF	TGTGCCAGCAGTCCGGGACAGGGGAGGGAAGAGACCCAGTACTTC	TRBV12-3/TRBV12-4	TRBJ2-5	TRBD1	.
CASSPVGQSSGNTIYF	TGTGCCAGCTCACCAGTGGGACAGAGCTCTGGAAACACCATATATTTT	TRBV18	TRBJ1-3	TRBD1	many
CASSPRAAPSYGYTF	TGTGCCAGCAGCCCCCGGGCAGCCCCTTCTTATGGCTACACCTTC	TRBV5-5	TRBJ1-2	.	.
CASSLGLQETQYF	TGTGCCAGCAGCCTGGGACTCCAAGAGACCCAGTACTTC	TRBV11-2	TRBJ2-5	.	many
CASSLEWGAEDTQYF	TGTGCCAGCAGCTTAGAATGGGGGGCCGAGGATACGCAGTATTTT	TRBV7-8	TRBJ2-3	.	medium-sized
CASRRVSGVDTQYF	TGTGCCAGCAGGCGGGTTAGCGGGGTGGATACGCAGTATTTT	TRBV5-4	TRBJ2-3	TRBD2	.
CSARDRGRTERYHEQFF	TGCAGTGCTAGAGACAGGGGGCGAACCGAAAGATACCATGAGCAGTTCTTC	TRBV20-1	TRBJ2-1	TRBD1	many
CATSDSTSRSRELFF	TGTGCCACCAGTGATTCGACTAGCCGCAGCCGGGAGCTGTTTTTT	TRBV24-1	TRBJ2-2	TRBD2	medium-sized
CASRLQGGRTPLHF	TGTGCCAGCAGACTACAGGGAGGAAGGACACCCCTCCACTTT	TRBV7-2	TRBJ1-6	.	medium-sized
CATSDQASRAQHF	TGTGCCACCAGTGATCAAGCATCGAGGGCCCAGCATTTT	TRBV24-1	TRBJ1-5	.	.
CASSLNGPGPAGEKLFF	TGTGCCAGCAGCCTGAACGGCCCGGGTCCCGCCGGGGAAAAACTGTTTTTT	TRBV28	TRBJ1-4	.	many
CASSHISGTNSYEQYF	TGTGCCAGCAGTCATATTAGCGGAACCAACTCCTACGAGCAGTACTTC	TRBV12-3/TRBV12-4	TRBJ2-7	.	many
CASSFTGTSNEQYF	TGTGCCAGCAGCTTTACCGGGACTAGTAACGAGCAGTACTTC	TRBV7-2	TRBJ2-7	TRBD2	few
CAISESGRTMNTEAFF	TGTGCCATCAGTGAGTCCGGCAGGACTATGAACACTGAAGCTTTCTTT	TRBV10-3	TRBJ1-1	.	many